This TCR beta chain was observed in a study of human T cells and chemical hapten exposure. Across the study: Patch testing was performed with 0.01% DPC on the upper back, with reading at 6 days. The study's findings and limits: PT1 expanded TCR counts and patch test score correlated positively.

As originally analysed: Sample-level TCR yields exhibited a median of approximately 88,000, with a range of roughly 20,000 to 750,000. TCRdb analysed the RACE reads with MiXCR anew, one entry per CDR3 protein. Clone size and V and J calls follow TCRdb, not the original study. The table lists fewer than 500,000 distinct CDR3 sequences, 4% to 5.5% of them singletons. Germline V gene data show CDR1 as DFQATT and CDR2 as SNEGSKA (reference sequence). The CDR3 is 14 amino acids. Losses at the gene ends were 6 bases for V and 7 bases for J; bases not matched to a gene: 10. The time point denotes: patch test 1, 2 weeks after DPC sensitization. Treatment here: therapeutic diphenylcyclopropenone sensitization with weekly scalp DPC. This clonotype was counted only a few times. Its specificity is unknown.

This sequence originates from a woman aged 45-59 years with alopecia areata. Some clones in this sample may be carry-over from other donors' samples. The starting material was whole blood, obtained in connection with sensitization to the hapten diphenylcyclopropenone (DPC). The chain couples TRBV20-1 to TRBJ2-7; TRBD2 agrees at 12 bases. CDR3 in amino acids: CSARGLAGSWEQYF. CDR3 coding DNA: TGCAGTGCGAGGGGACTAGCGGGCTCCTGGGAGCAGTACTTC.